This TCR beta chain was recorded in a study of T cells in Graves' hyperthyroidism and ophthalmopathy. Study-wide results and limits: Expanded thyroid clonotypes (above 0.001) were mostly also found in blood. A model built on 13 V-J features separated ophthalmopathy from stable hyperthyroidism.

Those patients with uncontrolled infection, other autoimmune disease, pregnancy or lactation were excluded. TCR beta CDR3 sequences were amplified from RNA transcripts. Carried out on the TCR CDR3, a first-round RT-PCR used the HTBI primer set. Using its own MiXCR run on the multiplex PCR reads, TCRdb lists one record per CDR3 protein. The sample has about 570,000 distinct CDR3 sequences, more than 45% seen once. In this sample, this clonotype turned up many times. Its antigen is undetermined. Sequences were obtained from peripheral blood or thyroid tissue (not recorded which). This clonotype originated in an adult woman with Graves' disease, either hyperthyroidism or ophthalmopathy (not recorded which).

This CDR3 is CASSFEPGTVTTDTQYF. DNA for the CDR3: TGCGCCAGCAGCTTTGAACCCGGGACAGTTACTACAGATACGCAGTATTTT. The rearrangement joins TRBV5-1 to TRBJ2-3; 7 positions match TRBD1. The CDR3 extends over 17 amino acids. J gave up 3 bases and V 2 bases, and 12 bases lay outside the gene matches. Germline CDR1 is SGHRS and CDR2 is YFSETQ.